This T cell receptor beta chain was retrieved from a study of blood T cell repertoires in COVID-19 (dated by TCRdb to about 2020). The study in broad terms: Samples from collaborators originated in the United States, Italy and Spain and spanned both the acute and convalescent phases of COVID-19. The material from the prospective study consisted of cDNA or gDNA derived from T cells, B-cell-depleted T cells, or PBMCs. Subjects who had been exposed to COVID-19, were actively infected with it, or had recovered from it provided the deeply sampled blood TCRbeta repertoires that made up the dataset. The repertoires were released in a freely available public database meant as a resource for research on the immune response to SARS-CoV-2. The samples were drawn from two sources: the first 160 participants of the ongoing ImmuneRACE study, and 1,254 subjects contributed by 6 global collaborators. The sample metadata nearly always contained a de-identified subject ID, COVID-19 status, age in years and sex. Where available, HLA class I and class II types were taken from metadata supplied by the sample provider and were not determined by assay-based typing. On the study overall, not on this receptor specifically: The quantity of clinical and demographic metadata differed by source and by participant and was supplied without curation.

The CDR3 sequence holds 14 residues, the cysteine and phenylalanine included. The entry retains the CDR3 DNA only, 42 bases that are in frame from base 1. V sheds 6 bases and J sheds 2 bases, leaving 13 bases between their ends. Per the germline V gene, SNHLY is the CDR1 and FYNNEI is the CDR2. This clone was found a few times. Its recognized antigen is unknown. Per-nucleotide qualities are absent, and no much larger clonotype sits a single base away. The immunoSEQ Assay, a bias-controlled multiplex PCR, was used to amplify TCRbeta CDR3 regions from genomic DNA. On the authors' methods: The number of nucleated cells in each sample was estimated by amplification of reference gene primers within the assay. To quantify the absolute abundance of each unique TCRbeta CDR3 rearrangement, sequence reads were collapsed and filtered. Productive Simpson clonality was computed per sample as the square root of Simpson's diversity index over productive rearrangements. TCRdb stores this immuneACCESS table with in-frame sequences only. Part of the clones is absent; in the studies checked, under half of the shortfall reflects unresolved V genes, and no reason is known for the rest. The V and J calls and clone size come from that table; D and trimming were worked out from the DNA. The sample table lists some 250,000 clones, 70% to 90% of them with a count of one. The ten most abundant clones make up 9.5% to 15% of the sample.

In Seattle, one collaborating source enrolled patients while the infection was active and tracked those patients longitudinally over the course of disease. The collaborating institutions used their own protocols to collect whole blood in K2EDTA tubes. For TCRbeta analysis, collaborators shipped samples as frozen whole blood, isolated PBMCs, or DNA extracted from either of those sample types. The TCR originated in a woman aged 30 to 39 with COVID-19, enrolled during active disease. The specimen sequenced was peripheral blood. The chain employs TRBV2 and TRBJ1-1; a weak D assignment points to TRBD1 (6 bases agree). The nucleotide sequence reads TGTGCCAGCAGATATATCGGGACAAACACTGAAGCTTTCTTT. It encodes CASRYIGTNTEAFF.